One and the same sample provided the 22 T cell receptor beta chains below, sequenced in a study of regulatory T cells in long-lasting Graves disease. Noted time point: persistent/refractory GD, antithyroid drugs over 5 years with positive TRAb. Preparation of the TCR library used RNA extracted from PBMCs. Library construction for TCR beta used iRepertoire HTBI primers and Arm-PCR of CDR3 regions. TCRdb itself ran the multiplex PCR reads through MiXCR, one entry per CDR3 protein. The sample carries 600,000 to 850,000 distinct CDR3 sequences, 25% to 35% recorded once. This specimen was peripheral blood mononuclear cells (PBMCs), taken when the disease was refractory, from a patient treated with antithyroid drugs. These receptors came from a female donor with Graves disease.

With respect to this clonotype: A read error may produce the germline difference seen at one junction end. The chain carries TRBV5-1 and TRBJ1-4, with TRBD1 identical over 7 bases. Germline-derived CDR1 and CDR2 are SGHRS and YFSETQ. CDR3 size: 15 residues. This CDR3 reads CASSSRTGENEKLLF. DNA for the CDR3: TGCGCCAGCAGCTCGAGGACAGGAGAGAATGAAAAACTGCTTTTT.

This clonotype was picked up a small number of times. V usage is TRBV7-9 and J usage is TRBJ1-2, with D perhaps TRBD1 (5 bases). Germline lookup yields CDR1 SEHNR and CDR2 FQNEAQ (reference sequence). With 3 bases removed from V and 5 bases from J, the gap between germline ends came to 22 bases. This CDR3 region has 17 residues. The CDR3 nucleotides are TGTGCCAGCAGCTTTATGGGAGGGGTCGGCAGATTATATGGCTACACCTTC. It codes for CASSFMGGVGRLYGYTF.

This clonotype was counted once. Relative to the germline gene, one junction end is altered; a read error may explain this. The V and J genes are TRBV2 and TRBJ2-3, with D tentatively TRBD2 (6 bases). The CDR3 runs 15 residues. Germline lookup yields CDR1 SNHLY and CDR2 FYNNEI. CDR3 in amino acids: CASSEGAGTTDTQYF. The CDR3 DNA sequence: TGTGCCAGCAGCGAAGGGGCGGGAACGACAGATACGCAGTATTTT.

The chain's CDR3 is CASSPHPGQETQYF. The CDR3 DNA reads TGTGCCAGCTCACCACATCCAGGCCAAGAGACCCAGTACTTC. This chain connects TRBV18 to TRBJ2-5; D remains unclear. Trimming removed 1 base from V and 1 base from J, with 7 bases in between. CDR1 is KGHSH, CDR2 LQKENI, per germline. The CDR3 extends over 14 amino acids. Drawing the rest from reference TRBV18 and TRBJ2-5, the complete variable domain is NAGVMQNPRHLVRRRGQEARLRCSPMKGHSHVYWYRQLPEEGLKFMVYLQKENIIDESGMPKERFSAEFPKEGPSILRIQQVVRGDSAAYFCASSPHPGQETQYFGPGTRLLVL.

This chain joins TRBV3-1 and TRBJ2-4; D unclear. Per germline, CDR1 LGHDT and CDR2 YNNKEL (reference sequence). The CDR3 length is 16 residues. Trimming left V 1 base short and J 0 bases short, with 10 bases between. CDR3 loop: CASSQAMAGAKNIQYF. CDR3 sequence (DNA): TGTGCCAGCAGCCAAGCGATGGCAGGAGCCAAAAACATTCAGTACTTC.

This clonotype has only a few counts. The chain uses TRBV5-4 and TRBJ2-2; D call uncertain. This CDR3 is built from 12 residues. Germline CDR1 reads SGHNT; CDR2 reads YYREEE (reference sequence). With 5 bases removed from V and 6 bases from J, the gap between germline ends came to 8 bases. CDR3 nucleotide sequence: TGTGCCAGCAGTCTAGGCCCCGGGGAGCTGTTTTTT. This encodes CASSLGPGELFF.

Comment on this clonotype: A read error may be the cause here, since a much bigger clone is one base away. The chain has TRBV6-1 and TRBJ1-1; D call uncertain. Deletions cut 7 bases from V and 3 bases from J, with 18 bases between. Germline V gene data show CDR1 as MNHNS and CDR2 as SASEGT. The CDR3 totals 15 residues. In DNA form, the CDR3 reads TGTGCCAGCACTCTTGAGGCAGCGACGGACACTGAAGCTTTCTTT. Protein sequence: CASTLEAATDTEAFF.

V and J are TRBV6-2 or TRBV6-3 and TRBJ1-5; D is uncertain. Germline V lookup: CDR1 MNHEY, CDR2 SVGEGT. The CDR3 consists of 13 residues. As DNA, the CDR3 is TGTGGCGGCGCCTATGCTGGCAATCAGCCCCAGCATTTT. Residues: CGGAYAGNQPQHF.

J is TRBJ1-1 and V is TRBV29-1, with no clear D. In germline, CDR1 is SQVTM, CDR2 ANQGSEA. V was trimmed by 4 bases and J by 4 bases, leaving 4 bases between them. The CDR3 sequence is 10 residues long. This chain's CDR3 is CSVATTEAFF. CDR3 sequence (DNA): TGCAGCGTTGCCACCACTGAAGCTTTCTTT.

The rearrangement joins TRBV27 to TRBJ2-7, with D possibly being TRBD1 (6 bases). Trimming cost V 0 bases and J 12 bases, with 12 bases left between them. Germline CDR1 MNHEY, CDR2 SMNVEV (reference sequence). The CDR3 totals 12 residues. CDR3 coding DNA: TGTGCCAGCAGTTTATCCTCAGGGGCATTGTACTTC. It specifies CASSLSSGALYF.

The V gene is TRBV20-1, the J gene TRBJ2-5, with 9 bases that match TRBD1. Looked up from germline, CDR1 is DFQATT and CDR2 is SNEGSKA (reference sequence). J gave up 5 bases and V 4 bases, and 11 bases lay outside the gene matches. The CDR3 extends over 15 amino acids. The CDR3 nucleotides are TGCAGTGCTACCTGGACAGGGGTCAATAGGGAGACCCAGTACTTC. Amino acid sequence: CSATWTGVNRETQYF.

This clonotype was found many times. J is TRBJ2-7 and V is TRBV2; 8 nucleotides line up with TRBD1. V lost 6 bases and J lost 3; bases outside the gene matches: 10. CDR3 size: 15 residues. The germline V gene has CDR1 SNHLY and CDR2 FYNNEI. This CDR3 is CASRETGVQGYEQYF. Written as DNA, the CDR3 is TGTGCCAGCAGGGAGACAGGGGTGCAAGGCTACGAGCAGTACTTC.

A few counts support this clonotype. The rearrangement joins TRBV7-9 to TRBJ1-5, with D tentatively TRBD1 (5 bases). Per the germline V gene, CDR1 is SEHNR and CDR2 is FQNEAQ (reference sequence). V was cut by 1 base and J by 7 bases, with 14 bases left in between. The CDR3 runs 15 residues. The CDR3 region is CASSLDGPGHQPQHF. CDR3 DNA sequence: TGTGCCAGCAGCTTAGACGGGCCAGGGCACCAGCCCCAGCATTTT.

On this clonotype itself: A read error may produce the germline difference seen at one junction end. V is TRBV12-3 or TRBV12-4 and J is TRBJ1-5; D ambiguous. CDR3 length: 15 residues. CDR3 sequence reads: CASSLGGYSNQPLHF. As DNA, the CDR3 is TGTGCCAGCAGTTTAGGAGGGTATAGCAATCAGCCCCTGCATTTT.

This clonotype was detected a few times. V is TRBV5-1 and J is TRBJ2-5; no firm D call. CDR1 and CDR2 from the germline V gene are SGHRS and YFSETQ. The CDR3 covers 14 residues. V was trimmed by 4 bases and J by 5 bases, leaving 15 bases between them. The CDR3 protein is CASSNAQGPETQYF. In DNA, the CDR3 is TGCGCCAGCAGCAACGCTCAAGGTCCGGAGACCCAGTACTTC. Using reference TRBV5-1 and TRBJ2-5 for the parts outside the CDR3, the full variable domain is KAGVTQTPRYLIKTRGQQVTLSCSPISGHRSVSWYQQTPGQGLQFLFEYFSETQRNKGNFPGRFSGRQFSNSRSEMNVSTLELGDSALYLCASSNAQGPETQYFGPGTRLLVL.

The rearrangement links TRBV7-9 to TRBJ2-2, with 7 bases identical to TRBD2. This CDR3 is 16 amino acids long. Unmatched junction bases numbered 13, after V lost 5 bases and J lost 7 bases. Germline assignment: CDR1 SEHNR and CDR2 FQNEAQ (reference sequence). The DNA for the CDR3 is TGTGCCAGCAGCCCCTTGGGGGAGGGCCGTATCGGGGAGCTGTTTTTT. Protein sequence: CASSPLGEGRIGELFF.

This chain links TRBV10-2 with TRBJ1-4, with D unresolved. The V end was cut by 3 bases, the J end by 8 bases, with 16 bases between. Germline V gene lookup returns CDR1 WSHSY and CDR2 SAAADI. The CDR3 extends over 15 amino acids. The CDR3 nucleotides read TGCGCCAGCAGTGACCTCCTCGAGGAAGGGGAAAAACTGTTTTTT. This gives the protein CASSDLLEEGEKLFF.

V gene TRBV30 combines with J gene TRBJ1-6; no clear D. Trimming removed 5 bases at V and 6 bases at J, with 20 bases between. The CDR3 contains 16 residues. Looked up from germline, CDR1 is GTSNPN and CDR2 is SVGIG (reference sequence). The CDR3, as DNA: TGTGCCTGGGACGCGGCGCGGCGGGCCGTTAATTCACCCCTCCACTTT. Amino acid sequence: CAWDAARRAVNSPLHF. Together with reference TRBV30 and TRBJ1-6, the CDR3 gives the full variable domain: SQTIHQWPATLVQPVGSPLSLECTVEGTSNPNLYWYRQAAGRGLQLLFYSVGIGQISSEVPQNLSASRPQDRQFILSSKKLLLSDSGFYLCAWDAARRAVNSPLHFGNGTRLTVT.

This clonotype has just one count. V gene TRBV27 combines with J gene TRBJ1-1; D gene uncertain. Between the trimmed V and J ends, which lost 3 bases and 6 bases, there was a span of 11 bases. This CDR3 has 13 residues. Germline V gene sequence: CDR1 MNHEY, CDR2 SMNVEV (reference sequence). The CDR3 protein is CASSLTSQAEAFF. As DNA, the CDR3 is TGTGCCAGCAGTTTGACTAGTCAGGCTGAAGCTTTCTTT.

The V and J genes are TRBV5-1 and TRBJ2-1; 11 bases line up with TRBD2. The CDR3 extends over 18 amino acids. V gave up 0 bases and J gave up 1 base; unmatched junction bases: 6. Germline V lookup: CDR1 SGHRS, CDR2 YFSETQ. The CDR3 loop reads CASSLGVLAGGSYNEQFF. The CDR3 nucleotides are TGCGCCAGCAGCTTGGGGGTCTTAGCGGGAGGGTCCTACAATGAGCAGTTCTTC.

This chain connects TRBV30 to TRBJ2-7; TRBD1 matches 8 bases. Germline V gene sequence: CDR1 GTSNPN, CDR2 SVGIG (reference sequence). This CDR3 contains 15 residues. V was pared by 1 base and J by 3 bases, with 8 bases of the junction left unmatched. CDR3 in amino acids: CAWSDPGQVFYEQYF. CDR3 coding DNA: TGTGCCTGGAGTGATCCGGGACAGGTGTTCTACGAGCAGTACTTC.

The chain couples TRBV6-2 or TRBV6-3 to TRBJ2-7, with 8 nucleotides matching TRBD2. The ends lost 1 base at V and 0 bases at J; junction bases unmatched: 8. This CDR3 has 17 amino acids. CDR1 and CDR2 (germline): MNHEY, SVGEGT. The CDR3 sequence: CASSYLSSGIYSYEQYF. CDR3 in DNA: TGTGCCAGCAGTTACTTGAGTAGCGGGATATACTCCTACGAGCAGTACTTC.